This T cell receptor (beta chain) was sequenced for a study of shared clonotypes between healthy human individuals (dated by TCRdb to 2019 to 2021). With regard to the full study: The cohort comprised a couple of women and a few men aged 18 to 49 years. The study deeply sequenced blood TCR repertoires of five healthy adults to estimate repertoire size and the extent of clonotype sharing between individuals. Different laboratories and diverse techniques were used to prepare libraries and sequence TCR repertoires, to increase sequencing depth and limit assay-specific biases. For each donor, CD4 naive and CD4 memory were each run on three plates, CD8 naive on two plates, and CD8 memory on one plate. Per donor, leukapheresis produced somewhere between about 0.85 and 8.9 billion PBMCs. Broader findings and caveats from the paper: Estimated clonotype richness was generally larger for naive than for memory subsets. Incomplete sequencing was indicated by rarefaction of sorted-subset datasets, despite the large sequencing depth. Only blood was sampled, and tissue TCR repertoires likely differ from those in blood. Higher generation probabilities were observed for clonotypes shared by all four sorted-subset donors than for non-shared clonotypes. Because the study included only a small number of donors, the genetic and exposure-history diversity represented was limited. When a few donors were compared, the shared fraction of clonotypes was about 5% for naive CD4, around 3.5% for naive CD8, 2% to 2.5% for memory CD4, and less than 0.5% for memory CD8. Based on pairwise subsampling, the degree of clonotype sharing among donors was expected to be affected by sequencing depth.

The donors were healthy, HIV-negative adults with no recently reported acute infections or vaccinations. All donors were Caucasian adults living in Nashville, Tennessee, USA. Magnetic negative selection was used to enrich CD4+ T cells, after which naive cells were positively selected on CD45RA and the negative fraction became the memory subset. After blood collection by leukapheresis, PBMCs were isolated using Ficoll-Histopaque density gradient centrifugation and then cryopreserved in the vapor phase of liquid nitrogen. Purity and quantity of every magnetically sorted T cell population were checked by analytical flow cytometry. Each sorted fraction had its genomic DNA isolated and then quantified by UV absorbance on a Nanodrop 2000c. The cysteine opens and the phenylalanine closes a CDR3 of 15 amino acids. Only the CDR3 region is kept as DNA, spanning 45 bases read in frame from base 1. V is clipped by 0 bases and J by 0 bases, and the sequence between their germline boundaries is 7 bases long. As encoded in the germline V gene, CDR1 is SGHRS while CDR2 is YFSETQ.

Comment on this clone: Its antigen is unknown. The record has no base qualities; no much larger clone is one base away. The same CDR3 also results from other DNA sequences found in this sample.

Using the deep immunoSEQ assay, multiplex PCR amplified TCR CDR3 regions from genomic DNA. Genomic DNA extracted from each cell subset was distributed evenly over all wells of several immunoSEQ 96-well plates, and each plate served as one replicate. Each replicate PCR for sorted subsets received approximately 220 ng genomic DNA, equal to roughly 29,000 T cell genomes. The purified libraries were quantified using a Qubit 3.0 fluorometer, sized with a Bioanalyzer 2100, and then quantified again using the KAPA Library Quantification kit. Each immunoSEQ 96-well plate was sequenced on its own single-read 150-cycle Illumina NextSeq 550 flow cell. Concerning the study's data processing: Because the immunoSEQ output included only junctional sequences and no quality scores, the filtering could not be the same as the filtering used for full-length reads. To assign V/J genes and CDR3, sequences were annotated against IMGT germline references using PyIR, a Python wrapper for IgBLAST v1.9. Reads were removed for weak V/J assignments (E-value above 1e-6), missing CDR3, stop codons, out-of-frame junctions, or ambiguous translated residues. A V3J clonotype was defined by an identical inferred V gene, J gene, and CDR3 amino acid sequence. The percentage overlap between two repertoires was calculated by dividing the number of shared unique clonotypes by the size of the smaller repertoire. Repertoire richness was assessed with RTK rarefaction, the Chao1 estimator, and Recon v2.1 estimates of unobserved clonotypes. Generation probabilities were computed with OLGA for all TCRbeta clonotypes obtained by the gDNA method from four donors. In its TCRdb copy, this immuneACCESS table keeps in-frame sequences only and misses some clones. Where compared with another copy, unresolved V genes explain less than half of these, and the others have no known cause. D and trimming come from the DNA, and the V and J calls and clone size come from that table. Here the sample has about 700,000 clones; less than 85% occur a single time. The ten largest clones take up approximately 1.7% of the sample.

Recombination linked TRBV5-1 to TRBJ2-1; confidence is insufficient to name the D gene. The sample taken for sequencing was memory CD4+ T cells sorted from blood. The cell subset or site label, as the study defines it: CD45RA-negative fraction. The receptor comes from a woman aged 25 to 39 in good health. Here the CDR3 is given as CASSLDSHSYNEQFF. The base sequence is TGCGCCAGCAGCTTGGACTCTCACTCCTACAATGAGCAGTTCTTC.